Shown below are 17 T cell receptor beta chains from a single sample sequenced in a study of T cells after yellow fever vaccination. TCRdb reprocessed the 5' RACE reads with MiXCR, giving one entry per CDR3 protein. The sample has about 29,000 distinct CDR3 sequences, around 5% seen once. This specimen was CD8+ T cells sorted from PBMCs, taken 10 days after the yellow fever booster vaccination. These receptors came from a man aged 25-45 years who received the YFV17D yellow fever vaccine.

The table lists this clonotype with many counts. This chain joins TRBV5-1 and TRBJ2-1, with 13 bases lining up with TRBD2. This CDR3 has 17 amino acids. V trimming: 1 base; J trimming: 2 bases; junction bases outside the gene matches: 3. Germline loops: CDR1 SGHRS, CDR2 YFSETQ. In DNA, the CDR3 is TGCGCCAGCAGCTTGATCGGACTAGCGGGAGCCTACAATGAGCAGTTCTTC. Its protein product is CASSLIGLAGAYNEQFF. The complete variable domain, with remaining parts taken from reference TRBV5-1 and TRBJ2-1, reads KAGVTQTPRYLIKTRGQQVTLSCSPISGHRSVSWYQQTPGQGLQFLFEYFSETQRNKGNFPGRFSGRQFSNSRSEMNVSTLELGDSALYLCASSLIGLAGAYNEQFFGPGTRLTVL.

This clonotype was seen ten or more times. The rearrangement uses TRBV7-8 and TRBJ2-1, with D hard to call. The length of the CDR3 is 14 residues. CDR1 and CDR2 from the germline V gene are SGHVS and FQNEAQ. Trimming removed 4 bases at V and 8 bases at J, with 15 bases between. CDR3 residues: CASSSRKSTHEQFF. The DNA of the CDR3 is TGTGCCAGCAGCTCCAGGAAATCCACCCATGAGCAGTTCTTC.

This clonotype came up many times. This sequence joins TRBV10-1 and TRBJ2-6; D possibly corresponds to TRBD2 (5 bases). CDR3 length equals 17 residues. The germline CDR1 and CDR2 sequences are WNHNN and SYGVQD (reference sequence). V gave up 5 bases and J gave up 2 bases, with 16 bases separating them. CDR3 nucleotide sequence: TGCGCCAGCAGTATTCTAAGGGAGCTAGCTGGGGCCAACGTCCTGACTTTC. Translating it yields CASSILRELAGANVLTF.

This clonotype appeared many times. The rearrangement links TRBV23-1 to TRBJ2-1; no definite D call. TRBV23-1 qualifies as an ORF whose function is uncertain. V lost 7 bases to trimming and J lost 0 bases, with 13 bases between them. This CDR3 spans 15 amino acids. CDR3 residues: CASNLNHPSYNEQFF. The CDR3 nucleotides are TGCGCCAGCAATCTTAACCACCCCTCCTACAATGAGCAGTTCTTC.

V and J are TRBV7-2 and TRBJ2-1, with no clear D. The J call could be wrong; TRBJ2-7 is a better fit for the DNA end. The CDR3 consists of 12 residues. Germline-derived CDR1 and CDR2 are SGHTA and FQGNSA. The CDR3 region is CASSSSYNEQYF. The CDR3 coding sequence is TGTGCCAGCAGCTCATCTTACAATGAGCAGTACTTC.

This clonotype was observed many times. The CDR3 DNA reads TGTGCCAGCCGGAGCGGGAGCGCCTACGAGCAGTACTTC. Its translation is CASRSGSAYEQYF. The chain uses TRBV7-9 and TRBJ2-7; 8 nucleotides match TRBD2. Trimming removed 8 bases from V and 2 bases from J; junction bases left unmatched: 5. The CDR3 runs 13 residues. CDR1 is SEHNR, CDR2 FQNEAQ, per germline (reference sequence).

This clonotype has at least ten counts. Here the CDR3 reads CASSLASGRAIYEQYF. Here the CDR3 DNA reads TGTGCCAGCAGCTTAGCTAGCGGGAGGGCCATCTACGAGCAGTACTTC. The chain combines TRBV7-8 with TRBJ2-7; TRBD2 matches at 11 bases. V shed 0 bases and J 3 bases; nucleotides not matched to a gene: 4. Germline values: CDR1 SGHVS, CDR2 FQNEAQ. CDR3 length: 16 residues.

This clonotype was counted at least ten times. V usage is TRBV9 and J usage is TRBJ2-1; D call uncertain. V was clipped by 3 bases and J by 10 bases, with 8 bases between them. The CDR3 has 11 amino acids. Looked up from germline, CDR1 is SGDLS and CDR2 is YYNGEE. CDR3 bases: TGTGCCAGCAGCGGTGGGTTCGAGCAGTTCTTC. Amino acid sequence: CASSGGFEQFF.

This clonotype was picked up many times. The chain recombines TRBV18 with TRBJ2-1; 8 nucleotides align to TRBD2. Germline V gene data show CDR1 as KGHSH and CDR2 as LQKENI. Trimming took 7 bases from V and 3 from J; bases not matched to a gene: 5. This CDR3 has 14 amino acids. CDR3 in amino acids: CASFGTRDYNEQFF. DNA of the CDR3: TGTGCCAGCTTCGGGACTAGGGACTACAATGAGCAGTTCTTC. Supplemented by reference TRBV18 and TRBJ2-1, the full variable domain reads NAGVMQNPRHLVRRRGQEARLRCSPMKGHSHVYWYRQLPEEGLKFMVYLQKENIIDESGMPKERFSAEFPKEGPSILRIQQVVRGDSAAYFCASFGTRDYNEQFFGPGTRLTVL.

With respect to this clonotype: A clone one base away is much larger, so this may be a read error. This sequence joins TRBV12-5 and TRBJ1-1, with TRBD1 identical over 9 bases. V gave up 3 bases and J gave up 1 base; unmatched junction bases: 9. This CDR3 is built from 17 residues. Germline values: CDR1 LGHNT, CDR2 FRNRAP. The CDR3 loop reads CASGFLNAGQGNTEAFF. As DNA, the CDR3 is TGTGCTAGTGGTTTCCTTAACGCGGGACAGGGGAACACTGAAGCTTTCTTT.

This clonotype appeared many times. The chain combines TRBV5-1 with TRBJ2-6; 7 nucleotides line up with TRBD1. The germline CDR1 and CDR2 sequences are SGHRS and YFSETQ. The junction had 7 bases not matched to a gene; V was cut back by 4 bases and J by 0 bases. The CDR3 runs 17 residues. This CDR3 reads CASSIRDSTSGANVLTF. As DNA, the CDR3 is TGCGCCAGCAGCATCCGGGACAGTACCTCTGGGGCCAACGTCCTGACTTTC.

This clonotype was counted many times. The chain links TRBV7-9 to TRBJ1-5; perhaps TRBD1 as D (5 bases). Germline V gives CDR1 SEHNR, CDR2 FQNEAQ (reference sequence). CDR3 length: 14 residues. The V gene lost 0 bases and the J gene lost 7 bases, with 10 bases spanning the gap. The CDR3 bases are TGTGCCAGCAGCTTAGCGGGGGAGCGGCAGCCCCAGCATTTT. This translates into CASSLAGERQPQHF.

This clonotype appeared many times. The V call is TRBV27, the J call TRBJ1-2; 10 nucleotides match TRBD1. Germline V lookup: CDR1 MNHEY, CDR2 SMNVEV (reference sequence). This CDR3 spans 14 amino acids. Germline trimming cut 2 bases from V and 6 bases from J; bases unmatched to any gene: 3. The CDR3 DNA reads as TGTGCCAGCAGTTTAATAGGGACAGGGGATGGCTACACCTTC. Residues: CASSLIGTGDGYTF.

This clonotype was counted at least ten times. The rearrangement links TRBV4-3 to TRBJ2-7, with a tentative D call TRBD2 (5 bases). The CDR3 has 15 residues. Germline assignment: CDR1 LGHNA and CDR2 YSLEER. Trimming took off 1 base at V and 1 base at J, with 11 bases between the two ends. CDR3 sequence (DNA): TGCGCCAGCAGCCAAGGGCCAGCGGATTCCTACGAGCAGTACTTC. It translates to CASSQGPADSYEQYF.

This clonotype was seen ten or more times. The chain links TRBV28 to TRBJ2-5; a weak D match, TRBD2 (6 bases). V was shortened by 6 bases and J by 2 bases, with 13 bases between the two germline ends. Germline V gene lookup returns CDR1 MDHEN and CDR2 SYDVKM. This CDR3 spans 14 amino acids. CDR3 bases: TGTGCCAGCAGACCCCTCGGGACTCAAGAGACCCAGTACTTC. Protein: CASRPLGTQETQYF.

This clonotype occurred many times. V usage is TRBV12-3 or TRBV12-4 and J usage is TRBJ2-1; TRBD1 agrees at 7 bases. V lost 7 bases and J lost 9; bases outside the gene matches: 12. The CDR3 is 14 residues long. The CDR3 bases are TGTGCCAGCACCATCAGCACAGGGGTGAGTGAGCAGTTCTTC. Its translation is CASTISTGVSEQFF.

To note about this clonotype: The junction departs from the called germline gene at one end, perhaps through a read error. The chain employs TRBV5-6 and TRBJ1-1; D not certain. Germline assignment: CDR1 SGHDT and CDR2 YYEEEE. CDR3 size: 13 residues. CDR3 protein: CARSLPGNTEAFF. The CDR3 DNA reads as TGTGCCAGAAGCTTACCAGGAAACACTGAAGCTTTCTTT.